This T cell receptor beta chain was observed in a study of T-cell reconstitution after alpha-beta-depleted transplantation in children (dated by TCRdb to between 2015 and 2016). Study-level background: T-cell immune reconstitution after TCRalphabeta/CD19-depleted allogeneic hematopoietic cell transplantation in children was quantitatively tracked in the study by means of TCR repertoire profiling.

Receptor amplification or capture employed PCR. The sequencer listed for this sample is Illumina HiSeq 2500. To normalize quantification of the TCRbeta repertoire, the TCR libraries were built with molecular barcoding that relied on unique molecular identifiers. Clones were called with MiXCR by TCRdb after fastp trimmed the public reads at Q25, and only in-frame beta chains were retained. Rows are unified per CDR3 protein, each entry keeping the most common DNA and genes. The table for this sample lists around 380,000 distinct CDR3 sequences; around 9.9% of them were counted only once. The ten most abundant clones make up 4.5% to 7% of the sample. At the junction V is shortened by 4 bases and J by 3 bases, with 9 bases in between. CDR1 and CDR2, looked up from the germline V gene, are LGHNA and YSLEER. Counted from cysteine to phenylalanine, this CDR3 has 13 amino acids. Just CDR3 DNA is preserved here, 39 bases in frame from base 1.

This clonotype was found many times. This receptor's antigen is unknown. No base-level quality is on record; no much larger clone is a single base apart. This receptor was identified in a human donor who donated a stem cell graft to a child with acute myeloid leukemia. Recombination joined TRBV4-3 with TRBJ1-2, with the D gene not confidently named. The input for sequencing was PBMCs from the stem cell graft donor, taken from the stem cell graft. The CDR3 reads as follows: CASSREVDYGYTF. The sequenced DNA: TGCGCCAGCAGCCGGGAGGTGGACTATGGCTACACCTTC.